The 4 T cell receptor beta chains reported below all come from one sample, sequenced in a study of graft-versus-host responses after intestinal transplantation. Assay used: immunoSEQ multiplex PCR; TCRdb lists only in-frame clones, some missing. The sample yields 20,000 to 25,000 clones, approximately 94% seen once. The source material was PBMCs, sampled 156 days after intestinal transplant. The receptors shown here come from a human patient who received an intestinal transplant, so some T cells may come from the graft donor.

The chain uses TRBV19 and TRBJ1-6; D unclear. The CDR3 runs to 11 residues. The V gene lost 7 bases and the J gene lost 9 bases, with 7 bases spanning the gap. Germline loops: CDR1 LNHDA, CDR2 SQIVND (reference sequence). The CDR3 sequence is CASTDGSPLHF. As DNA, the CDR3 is TGTGCCAGTACCGACGGTTCACCCCTCCACTTT. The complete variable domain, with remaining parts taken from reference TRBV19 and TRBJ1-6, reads DGGITQSPKYLFRKEGQNVTLSCEQNLNHDAMYWYRQDPGQGLRLIYYSQIVNDFQKGDIAEGYSVSREKKESFPLTVTSAQKNPTAFYLCASTDGSPLHFGNGTRLTVT.

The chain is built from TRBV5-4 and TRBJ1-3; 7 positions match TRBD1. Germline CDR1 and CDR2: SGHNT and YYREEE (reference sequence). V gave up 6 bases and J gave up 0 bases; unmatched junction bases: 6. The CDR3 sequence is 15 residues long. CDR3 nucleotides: TGTGCCAGCAATGCAGGGGGGAACTCTGGAAACACCATATATTTT. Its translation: CASNAGGNSGNTIYF. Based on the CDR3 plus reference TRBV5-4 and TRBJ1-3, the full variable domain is ETGVTQSPTHLIKTRGQQVTLRCSSQSGHNTVSWYQQALGQGPQFIFQYYREEENGRGNFPPRFSGLQFPNYSSELNVNALELDDSALYLCASNAGGNSGNTIYFGEGSWLTVV.

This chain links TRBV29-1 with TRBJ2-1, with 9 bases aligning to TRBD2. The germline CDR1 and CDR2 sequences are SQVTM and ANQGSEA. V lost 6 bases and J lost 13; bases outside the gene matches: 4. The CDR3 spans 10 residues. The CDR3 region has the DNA TGCAGCGTCGTAGCGGGGGATCAGTTCTTC. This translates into CSVVAGDQFF.

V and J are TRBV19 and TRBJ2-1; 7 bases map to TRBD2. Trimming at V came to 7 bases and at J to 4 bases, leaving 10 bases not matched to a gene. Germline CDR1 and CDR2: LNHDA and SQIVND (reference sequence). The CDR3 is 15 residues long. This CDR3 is CASTLRGGGYNEQFF. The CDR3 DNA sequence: TGTGCCAGTACCCTCCGTGGGGGAGGGTACAATGAGCAGTTCTTC.